Below are 20 T cell receptor beta chains sequenced from a single sample in a study of T-cell memory formation after mild COVID-19. MiXCR, applied by TCRdb to the 5' RACE reads, yields one record per CDR3 protein. The sample has a few hundred thousand distinct CDR3 sequences; around a sixth are singletons. The sample taken for sequencing was PBMCs or a T cell subset sorted from them (not recorded which). These receptors came from a man in his late teens or twenties who had mild COVID-19 (a few samples of this study predate the infection). Cell type and time point are not known.

This chain joins TRBV6-6 and TRBJ2-1; TRBD2 matches at 11 bases. This CDR3 has 17 amino acids. The junction had 9 bases not matched to a gene; V was cut back by 0 bases and J by 8 bases. Germline V lookup: CDR1 MNHNY, CDR2 SVGAGI (reference sequence). The CDR3 nucleotides read TGTGCCAGCAGTTACTCGAAAACTAGCGGGGGAGGGCATGAGCAGTTCTTC. As protein: CASSYSKTSGGGHEQFF.

This clonotype has a count of ten or more. This chain links TRBV12-3 or TRBV12-4 with TRBJ1-4, with D perhaps TRBD1 (6 bases). This CDR3 is 15 amino acids long. V was clipped by 6 bases and J by 8 bases, with 19 bases between them. CDR3 in amino acids: CASRAAGQGWEKLFF. CDR3 coding DNA: TGTGCCAGCAGAGCCGCGGGGCAGGGGTGGGAAAAACTGTTTTTT.

The rearrangement links TRBV15 to TRBJ1-5, with D unclear. This CDR3 region has 17 residues. Per the germline V gene, CDR1 is LNHNV and CDR2 is YYDKDF (reference sequence). Trimming shortened V by 0 bases and J by 0 bases, and 12 bases separated the two germline ends. The CDR3 region is CATSREPYEGSNQPQHF. CDR3 nucleotides: TGTGCCACCAGCAGAGAGCCCTACGAGGGTAGCAATCAGCCCCAGCATTTT.

This clonotype was counted ten times or more. The genes are TRBV2 and TRBJ2-1, with D tentatively TRBD1 (6 bases). Trimming removed 4 bases at V and 1 base at J, with 8 bases between. Per the germline V gene, CDR1 is SNHLY and CDR2 is FYNNEI. The CDR3 runs 14 residues. In DNA form, the CDR3 reads TGTGCCAGCAGTGTCAGGGGATCCTACAATGAGCAGTTCTTC. Protein: CASSVRGSYNEQFF.

This clonotype has a handful of counts. The rearrangement uses TRBV24-1 and TRBJ2-5; a weak D match, TRBD2 (5 bases). The CDR3 runs to 13 residues. CDR1 is KGHDR, CDR2 SFDVKD, per germline. Trimming left V 2 bases short and J 5 bases short, with 8 bases between. The CDR3 DNA is TGTGCCACCAGTGATTGGACTGGGGAGACCCAGTACTTC. Translating it yields CATSDWTGETQYF.

This clonotype was seen a few times. The chain recombines TRBV15 with TRBJ2-3, with unresolved D. Germline V gives CDR1 LNHNV, CDR2 YYDKDF (reference sequence). This CDR3 region has 24 residues. V lost 0 bases to trimming and J lost 0 bases, with 34 bases between them. CDR3 coding DNA: TGTGCCACCAGCAGAGATGTTTCGTCCCCCGTCAGACACCAGAAAGGTCCTAGCACAGATACGCAGTATTTT. Protein product: CATSRDVSSPVRHQKGPSTDTQYF. Combining the CDR3 with reference TRBV15 and TRBJ2-3 gives the whole variable domain DAMVIQNPRYQVTQFGKPVTLSCSQTLNHNVMYWYQQKSSQAPKLLFHYYDKDFNNEADTPDNFQSRRPNTSFCFLDIRSPGLGDTAMYLCATSRDVSSPVRHQKGPSTDTQYFGPGTRLTVL.

This clonotype was picked up many times. This chain uses TRBV5-1 with TRBJ2-5, with TRBD1 matching over 7 bases. V lost 9 bases and J lost 4; bases outside the gene matches: 9. Germline lookup yields CDR1 SGHRS and CDR2 YFSETQ. The CDR3 sequence is 13 residues long. The CDR3 coding sequence is TGCGCCACCCGACAGGGTCCACGAGAGACCCAGTACTTC. Encoded protein: CATRQGPRETQYF.

This clonotype has a handful of counts. The V and J genes are TRBV7-9 and TRBJ1-1; no firm D call. The germline gives CDR1 SEHNR, CDR2 FQNEAQ (reference sequence). The CDR3 length is 13 residues. Trimming took 2 bases from V and 8 from J, leaving 12 bases between them. This chain's CDR3 is CASSLLSQLEAFF. The DNA for the CDR3 is TGTGCCAGCAGCTTATTATCTCAGCTAGAAGCTTTCTTT.

The chain recombines TRBV29-1 with TRBJ2-1, with no clear D. Germline loops: CDR1 SQVTM, CDR2 ANQGSEA. V gave up 2 bases and J gave up 7 bases, with 12 bases separating them. CDR3 length: 13 amino acids. Here the CDR3 DNA reads TGCAGCGTTGAATCGGCCTTTCGTAATGAGCAGTTCTTC. This sequence encodes CSVESAFRNEQFF.

The genes are TRBV7-2 and TRBJ1-2; weak D call: TRBD1 (6 bases). V dropped 5 bases and J dropped 13 bases, with 23 bases sitting between them. The germline gives CDR1 SGHTA, CDR2 FQGNSA. The CDR3 runs to 14 residues. In nucleotides, the CDR3 is TGTGCCAGCAGCCCCTCTACCGGGGGGGCAGGGCGCACCTTC. Its translation is CASSPSTGGAGRTF.

This clonotype was recorded a few times. J is TRBJ1-1 and V is TRBV7-8; D gene ambiguous. CDR1 is SGHVS, CDR2 FQNEAQ, per germline. The CDR3 loop spans 12 amino acids. Trimming took off 7 bases at V and 3 bases at J, with 9 bases between the two ends. The CDR3 region is CASTAGYTEAFF. The CDR3 nucleotides are TGTGCCAGCACCGCAGGATACACTGAAGCTTTCTTT.

This clonotype was picked up a small number of times. The chain employs TRBV7-2 and TRBJ1-1; 7 nucleotides align to TRBD1. Germline CDR1 and CDR2: SGHTA and FQGNSA. V lost 5 bases to trimming and J lost 4 bases; unmatched junction nucleotides: 4. The CDR3 covers 13 residues. CDR3 DNA: TGTGCCAGCAGCGTCAGGGGGAGCACTGAAGCTTTCTTT. It encodes CASSVRGSTEAFF. The whole variable domain, remainder taken from reference TRBV7-2 and TRBJ1-1, is GAGVSQSPSNKVTEKGKDVELRCDPISGHTALYWYRQSLGQGLEFLIYFQGNSAPDKSGLPSDRFSAERTGGSVSTLTIQRTQQEDSAVYLCASSVRGSTEAFFGQGTRLTVV.

This clonotype showed up just a few times. The rearrangement uses TRBV2 and TRBJ2-2, with 8 bases identical to TRBD2. V lost 7 bases and J lost 8; bases outside the gene matches: 6. Germline CDR1 is SNHLY and CDR2 is FYNNEI. This CDR3 is 13 amino acids long. In DNA, the CDR3 is TGTGCCAGCATCCTAGCGGGTTCAGGGGAGCTGTTTTTT. Its translation is CASILAGSGELFF.

This clonotype was seen at least ten times. This chain joins TRBV5-1 and TRBJ2-3; D is possibly TRBD1 (6 bases). V lost 5 bases and J lost 3, with 13 bases in between. This CDR3 is built from 14 residues. Germline V CDR1 and CDR2: SGHRS, YFSETQ. CDR3 DNA: TGCGCCAGCAGTCCTTCCCAGGGGACAGATACGCAGTATTTT. The encoded protein is CASSPSQGTDTQYF.

V and J are TRBV20-1 and TRBJ1-1; D is ambiguous. From germline, CDR1 is DFQATT and CDR2 SNEGSKA (reference sequence). V gave up 6 bases and J gave up 10 bases, with 6 bases separating them. The length of the CDR3 is 8 residues. CDR3 protein: CSAGGAFF. The CDR3 nucleotides read TGCAGTGCAGGTGGAGCTTTCTTT.

This clonotype was picked up a small number of times. J is TRBJ1-5 and V is TRBV12-3 or TRBV12-4; the D is unclear. V was cut by 1 base and J by 6 bases, with 13 bases left in between. This CDR3 is built from 15 residues. CDR3 region: CASSLGTLWGQPQHF. In DNA, the CDR3 is TGTGCCAGCAGTTTAGGGACCCTGTGGGGTCAGCCCCAGCATTTT.

The J gene is TRBJ2-7, the V gene TRBV20-1; 8 bases agree with TRBD1. V trimming: 3 bases; J trimming: 4 bases; junction bases outside the gene matches: 2. Germline V gene lookup returns CDR1 DFQATT and CDR2 SNEGSKA (reference sequence). The CDR3 is 12 amino acids. This chain's CDR3 is CSARGQVYEQYV. The CDR3 nucleotides read TGCAGTGCTAGGGGACAGGTGTACGAGCAGTACGTC.

The chain carries TRBV7-9 and TRBJ2-7; TRBD2 might be the D (5 bases). The germline CDR1 and CDR2 sequences are SEHNR and FQNEAQ (reference sequence). The CDR3 is 15 amino acids. Deletions cut 4 bases from V and 0 bases from J, with 13 bases between. DNA for the CDR3: TGTGCCAGCAGCTCCGGACTCCTTGTCTCCTACGAGCAGTACTTC. Amino acid sequence: CASSSGLLVSYEQYF.

V is TRBV5-1 and J is TRBJ2-7; D is perhaps TRBD1 (6 bases). The V end lost 6 bases, the J end lost 3 bases, and 16 bases lay between the germline ends. Germline loops: CDR1 SGHRS, CDR2 YFSETQ. The CDR3 spans 14 residues. The CDR3 nucleotides are TGCGCCAGCACCCGAGTTGGGGGCAACTACGAGCAGTACTTC. Translated: CASTRVGGNYEQYF.

This clonotype was recorded at least ten times. The chain couples TRBV4-3 to TRBJ2-3; 8 nucleotides match TRBD2. The CDR3 consists of 17 residues. The J segment lost 1 base and the V segment lost 0 bases, leaving 6 bases of the junction unmatched. Germline V gene sequence: CDR1 LGHNA, CDR2 YSLEER. This CDR3 reads CASSQDSTAGGTDTQYF. As DNA, the CDR3 is TGCGCCAGCAGCCAAGATTCGACAGCGGGGGGCACAGATACGCAGTATTTT.